The 32 T cell receptor beta chains listed next were all sequenced from one sample in a study of shared clonotypes between healthy human individuals. Naive CD8 cells, CD45RO-negative and positively selected for CCR7, excluded terminally differentiated effector memory CD45RA+ cells. Libraries were prepared by immunoSEQ multiplex PCR; TCRdb keeps only in-frame clonotypes and omits some of them. Here the sample spans about 2.1 million clones, just over 90% being singletons. The sample was naive CD8+ T cells from PBMCs. These receptors came from a man aged 18 to 29 in good health. Some clones in this sample may be carry-over from other donors' samples.

The chain combines TRBV10-2 with TRBJ2-7, with 8 bases identical to TRBD2. The CDR3 totals 13 residues. Trimming at V came to 10 bases and at J to 3 bases, leaving 8 bases not matched to a gene. Germline V CDR1 and CDR2: WSHSY, SAAADI. CDR3 sequence: CATVLAGGYEQYF. CDR3 DNA sequence: TGCGCCACCGTCCTAGCGGGCGGCTACGAGCAGTACTTC.

This clone was detected only a few times. This chain uses TRBV14 with TRBJ1-1; a possible D gene is TRBD1 (5 bases). The germline CDR1 and CDR2 sequences are SGHDN and FVKESK. The CDR3 is made up of 15 amino acids. V was pared by 3 bases and J by 0 bases, with 11 bases between. The CDR3 is CASSHYRTMNTEAFF. The DNA for the CDR3 is TGTGCCAGCAGCCATTACAGGACCATGAACACTGAAGCTTTCTTT.

V usage is TRBV19 and J usage is TRBJ1-5; D gene uncertain. The CDR3 has 15 residues. Trimming removed 1 base at V and 7 bases at J, with 14 bases between. CDR1 LNHDA and CDR2 SQIVND come from the germline V gene (reference sequence). DNA for the CDR3: TGTGCCAGTAGTATAGTGTCGGTAGGTCTCCAGCCCCAGCATTTT. It translates to CASSIVSVGLQPQHF.

V usage is TRBV7-9 and J usage is TRBJ1-2, with D uncertain. The germline V gene has CDR1 SEHNR and CDR2 FQNEAQ (reference sequence). Trimming removed 3 bases at V and 5 bases at J, with 10 bases between. The CDR3 contains 13 residues. The CDR3 DNA reads as TGTGCCAGCAGCTTCCAAGCACTATATGGCTACACCTTC. This sequence encodes CASSFQALYGYTF.

The chain carries TRBV5-8 and TRBJ1-5; D is perhaps TRBD1 (5 bases). The CDR3 runs to 14 residues. The germline V gene has CDR1 SGHTS and CDR2 YDEGEE. Between the trimmed V and J ends, which lost 4 bases and 1 base, there was a span of 9 bases. CDR3: CASSPTVSNQPQHF. CDR3 DNA sequence: TGTGCCAGCAGCCCGACAGTGAGCAATCAGCCCCAGCATTTT. Using reference TRBV5-8 and TRBJ1-5 for the parts outside the CDR3, the full variable domain is EAGVTQSPTHLIKTRGQQATLRCSPISGHTSVYWYQQALGLGLQFLLWYDEGEERNRGNFPPRFSGRQFPNYSSELNVNALELEDSALYLCASSPTVSNQPQHFGDGTRLSIL.

The gene calls are TRBV4-1 and TRBJ2-3; 9 nucleotides agree with TRBD2. The CDR3 covers 16 residues. Germline CDR1 MGHRA, CDR2 YSYEKL. J was trimmed by 1 base and V by 1 base; bases with no gene match: 3. The CDR3 coding sequence is TGCGCCAGCAGCCAAGGGACTAGCGTACGCACAGATACGCAGTATTTT. This sequence encodes CASSQGTSVRTDTQYF.

This sequence joins TRBV2 and TRBJ1-5, with 8 bases that match TRBD1. Germline trimming cut 5 bases from V and 3 bases from J; bases unmatched to any gene: 6. The V gene's germline CDR1 is SNHLY and CDR2 FYNNEI. This CDR3 contains 15 residues. The CDR3 region has the DNA TGTGCCAGCAGTCTAGGACAGGGTACCAATCAGCCCCAGCATTTT. It translates to CASSLGQGTNQPQHF.

The rearrangement links TRBV7-9 to TRBJ2-2; 9 positions match TRBD2. Germline assignment: CDR1 SEHNR and CDR2 FQNEAQ (reference sequence). The CDR3 loop spans 16 amino acids. Trimming removed 5 bases from V and 1 base from J; junction bases left unmatched: 5. As DNA, the CDR3 is TGTGCCAGCAGCCCCCCGACTAGCGGGAACACCGGGGAGCTGTTTTTT. This translates into CASSPPTSGNTGELFF.

The rearrangement joins TRBV10-2 to TRBJ1-2; TRBD1 matches at 10 bases. The CDR3 spans 15 residues. Trimming removed 6 bases from V and 4 bases from J; junction bases left unmatched: 8. CDR1 is WSHSY, CDR2 SAAADI, per germline. The CDR3 sequence is CASSPPGTGVYGYTF. CDR3 coding DNA: TGCGCCAGCAGCCCGCCGGGGACAGGGGTCTATGGCTACACCTTC.

The CDR3 spells CATSRDRERGERNSNQPQHF. CDR3 nucleotide sequence: TGTGCCACCAGCAGAGATAGGGAACGGGGAGAGAGGAATAGCAATCAGCCCCAGCATTTT. This sequence joins TRBV15 and TRBJ1-5; D not resolved. The CDR3 consists of 20 residues. Trimming removed 0 bases from V and 0 bases from J, with 21 bases in between. Germline V gives CDR1 LNHNV, CDR2 YYDKDF (reference sequence).

V gene TRBV27 combines with J gene TRBJ2-3; 13 nucleotides line up with TRBD2. This CDR3 comprises 17 residues. The J segment lost 5 bases and the V segment lost 6 bases, leaving 11 bases of the junction unmatched. CDR1 MNHEY and CDR2 SMNVEV come from the germline V gene (reference sequence). The CDR3 loop is CASSLLGTSGMGDTQYF. CDR3 in DNA: TGTGCCAGCAGCCTGTTGGGGACTAGCGGGATGGGAGATACGCAGTATTTT.

The chain carries TRBV7-9 and TRBJ1-4; TRBD1 agrees at 9 bases. Germline trimming cut 4 bases from V and 0 bases from J; bases unmatched to any gene: 9. Germline V gives CDR1 SEHNR, CDR2 FQNEAQ (reference sequence). The CDR3 runs to 18 residues. The CDR3 spells CASSSPLTGGPTNEKLFF. The CDR3 nucleotides are TGTGCCAGCAGCTCGCCGCTGACAGGGGGTCCAACTAATGAAAAACTGTTTTTT.

The chain combines TRBV7-2 with TRBJ2-3; D gene uncertain. Trimming cost V 3 bases and J 0 bases, with 4 bases left between them. The CDR3 sequence is 13 residues long. Germline V gene sequence: CDR1 SGHTA, CDR2 FQGNSA. The CDR3 here is CASSFDSTDTQYF. For the CDR3, the DNA is TGTGCCAGCAGCTTCGACAGCACAGATACGCAGTATTTT. Full variable domain (rest looked up from reference TRBV7-2 and TRBJ2-3): GAGVSQSPSNKVTEKGKDVELRCDPISGHTALYWYRQSLGQGLEFLIYFQGNSAPDKSGLPSDRFSAERTGGSVSTLTIQRTQQEDSAVYLCASSFDSTDTQYFGPGTRLTVL.

The chain joins TRBV7-9 to TRBJ2-5; D is possibly TRBD1 or TRBD2 (8 bases each). This CDR3 is built from 17 residues. Deletions cut 6 bases from V and 1 base from J, with 21 bases between. Germline V gene data show CDR1 as SEHNR and CDR2 as FQNEAQ (reference sequence). The CDR3 reads CASRPGGGGPLQETQYF. CDR3 in DNA: TGTGCCAGCAGACCAGGGGGCGGGGGGCCCCTCCAAGAGACCCAGTACTTC.

This clone was seen only a few times. V usage is TRBV6-5 and J usage is TRBJ1-2; TRBD1 agrees at 9 bases. CDR1 is MNHEY and CDR2 is SVGAGI in the germline V gene. This CDR3 contains 13 residues. J lost 6 bases, V lost 6 bases, and 5 bases had no gene match. CDR3 DNA sequence: TGTGCCAGCAGCTGGGACAGGGTCCATGGCTACACCTTC. Protein product: CASSWDRVHGYTF.

The rearrangement joins TRBV6-5 to TRBJ1-1; no reliable D call. The CDR3 is 15 residues long. The germline V gene encodes CDR1 MNHEY and CDR2 SVGAGI. V was cut by 7 bases and J by 1 base, with 16 bases left in between. The CDR3 is CASTQSGIPNTEAFF. The CDR3 DNA reads TGTGCCAGCACCCAGAGCGGGATCCCGAACACTGAAGCTTTCTTT.

This chain links TRBV2 with TRBJ2-1, with D maybe TRBD2 (6 bases). The CDR3 is made up of 13 amino acids. Germline CDR1 reads SNHLY; CDR2 reads FYNNEI. V was shortened by 6 bases and J by 8 bases, with 14 bases between the two germline ends. CDR3 bases: TGTGCCAGCAGGGGGCGGGGAGTTTATGAGCAGTTCTTC. Protein product: CASRGRGVYEQFF.

The chain employs TRBV4-2 and TRBJ1-5; D is uncertain. The V gene's germline CDR1 is LGHNA and CDR2 YNFKEQ. This CDR3 contains 15 residues. Trimming removed 0 bases at V and 2 bases at J, with 8 bases between. CDR3 DNA sequence: TGTGCCAGCAGCCAAGACAGGTGGGGCAATCAGCCCCAGCATTTT. Its translation is CASSQDRWGNQPQHF.

V usage is TRBV28 and J usage is TRBJ2-2, with D maybe TRBD2 (6 bases). V lost 3 bases to trimming and J lost 1 base, with 15 bases between them. This CDR3 contains 17 residues. CDR1 is MDHEN, CDR2 SYDVKM, per germline. CDR3 sequence: CASSFGRLAMNTGELFF. CDR3 bases: TGTGCCAGCAGTTTCGGTCGTCTAGCGATGAACACCGGGGAGCTGTTTTTT. Full variable domain (remainder filled in from reference TRBV28 and TRBJ2-2): DVKVTQSSRYLVKRTGEKVFLECVQDMDHENMFWYRQDPGLGLRLIYFSYDVKMKEKGDIPEGYSVSREKKERFSLILESASTNQTSMYLCASSFGRLAMNTGELFFGEGSRLTVL.

V gene TRBV19 combines with J gene TRBJ2-3; TRBD2 matches at 7 bases. Unmatched junction bases numbered 13, after V lost 0 bases and J lost 4 bases. Per germline, CDR1 LNHDA and CDR2 SQIVND (reference sequence). The CDR3 runs to 18 residues. The CDR3 protein is CASSIDLDTAGAADTQYF. The CDR3 DNA is TGTGCCAGTAGTATAGATCTCGATACTGCGGGAGCGGCAGATACGCAGTATTTT.

The chain recombines TRBV4-1 with TRBJ2-5; 11 bases line up with TRBD1. TRBJ2-7 matches the DNA end more closely, so the J call is doubtful. Germline V gene data show CDR1 as MGHRA and CDR2 as YSYEKL. CDR3 size: 15 residues. The CDR3 region is CASSQDGTGGYEQYF. As DNA, the CDR3 is TGCGCCAGCAGCCAAGATGGGACAGGGGGCTACGAGCAGTACTTC.

This clone was seen once. The chain combines TRBV5-6 with TRBJ2-7; D may match TRBD1 or TRBD2 (5 bases each). This CDR3 region has 13 residues. CDR1 and CDR2 (germline): SGHDT, YYEEEE. V lost 3 bases and J lost 4, with 11 bases in between. This chain's CDR3 is CASSSGSGYEQYF. In DNA form, the CDR3 reads TGTGCCAGCAGCTCGGGGTCAGGGTACGAGCAGTACTTC.

This clone was counted a single time. The V and J genes are TRBV19 and TRBJ1-5; no firm D call. Germline assignment: CDR1 LNHDA and CDR2 SQIVND (reference sequence). The V end was cut by 3 bases, the J end by 6 bases, with 15 bases between. This CDR3 spans 15 amino acids. In DNA form, the CDR3 reads TGTGCCAGTAGTATTGGTCCAGGAGCCGGTCAGCCCCAGCATTTT. Amino acid sequence: CASSIGPGAGQPQHF.

This clone has only one observation. The V call is TRBV27, the J call TRBJ1-1; no firm D call. CDR1 is MNHEY and CDR2 is SMNVEV in the germline V gene (reference sequence). V shed 8 bases and J shed 4 bases, with 17 bases lying between them. This CDR3 is built from 14 residues. This CDR3 reads CASGIPSWGTEAFF. The CDR3 DNA sequence: TGTGCCAGCGGCATACCGTCTTGGGGCACTGAAGCTTTCTTT.

V and J are TRBV7-2 and TRBJ2-1; possibly TRBD2 for D (6 bases). From germline, CDR1 is SGHTA and CDR2 FQGNSA. Trimming removed 5 bases at V and 6 bases at J, with 20 bases between. The CDR3 length is 16 residues. Written as DNA, the CDR3 is TGTGCCAGCAGCCCCCCTTGGGCGGAGGGTGGCAATGAGCAGTTCTTC. Translation: CASSPPWAEGGNEQFF.

V usage is TRBV27 and J usage is TRBJ2-1, with D hard to call. The V gene's germline CDR1 is MNHEY and CDR2 SMNVEV (reference sequence). This CDR3 is 13 amino acids long. The germline V and J ends were trimmed by 8 bases and 5 bases, with 13 bases remaining between them. CDR3 DNA sequence: TGTGCCAGCTACCACCGGCCCCACAATGAGCAGTTCTTC. As protein: CASYHRPHNEQFF.

The chain couples TRBV15 to TRBJ2-6, with D uncertain. This CDR3 comprises 16 residues. V gave up 0 bases and J gave up 2 bases, with 8 bases separating them. Germline values: CDR1 LNHNV, CDR2 YYDKDF (reference sequence). In DNA, the CDR3 is TGTGCCACCAGCAGAGATCTCCTAACTGGGGCCAACGTCCTGACTTTC. Its translation: CATSRDLLTGANVLTF.

This clone was counted once. The rearrangement joins TRBV10-1 to TRBJ2-5; the D gene is possibly TRBD1 (6 bases). Germline V lookup: CDR1 WNHNN, CDR2 SYGVQD (reference sequence). The CDR3 loop spans 16 amino acids. V lost 2 bases, J lost 5 bases, and 18 bases lay in between. As DNA, the CDR3 is TGCGCCAGCAGTGAGACCAGACCAGGGGCCAAGGAGACCCAGTACTTC. It yields the protein CASSETRPGAKETQYF.

V usage is TRBV12-5 and J usage is TRBJ2-3; D may correspond to TRBD1 or TRBD2 (6 bases each). The germline CDR1 and CDR2 sequences are LGHNT and FRNRAP. The CDR3 runs to 14 residues. The V end lost 5 bases, the J end lost 3 bases, and 12 bases lay between the germline ends. The CDR3 spells CASGAIGGTDTQYF. CDR3 coding DNA: TGTGCTAGTGGTGCCATAGGGGGGACAGATACGCAGTATTTT.

The chain couples TRBV19 to TRBJ2-7; 11 bases fit TRBD2. Trimming took 5 bases from V and 6 from J; bases not matched to a gene: 6. CDR1 is LNHDA and CDR2 is SQIVND in the germline V gene (reference sequence). The CDR3 extends over 14 amino acids. CDR3 protein: CASSYRLAGIEQYF. CDR3 sequence (DNA): TGTGCCAGTAGTTACCGACTAGCGGGGATCGAGCAGTACTTC.

The chain has TRBV4-2 and TRBJ2-7; possibly TRBD1 for D (5 bases). Germline CDR1 and CDR2: LGHNA and YNFKEQ. V lost 4 bases and J lost 5, with 12 bases in between. The CDR3 spans 13 residues. The CDR3 spells CASSPEWGDEQYF. The CDR3 nucleotides read TGTGCCAGCAGCCCAGAATGGGGCGACGAGCAGTACTTC.

The rearrangement links TRBV19 to TRBJ1-1, with a weak D call TRBD1 (5 bases). The CDR3 covers 13 residues. Trimming shortened V by 7 bases and J by 0 bases, and 9 bases separated the two germline ends. Germline CDR1 reads LNHDA; CDR2 reads SQIVND (reference sequence). CDR3 coding DNA: TGTGCCAGTACCGCGGGGCTGAACACTGAAGCTTTCTTT. Protein sequence: CASTAGLNTEAFF.